The text below deals with one T cell receptor beta chain. Primers for the PCR totalled 60 Vbeta and 13 Jbeta. The data were produced by immunoSEQ multiplex PCR, yet TCRdb's version contains in-frame clones alone and is incomplete. The sample contains roughly 88,000 clones, 55% to 75% of which appear only once. This record comes from a study of cytomegalovirus exposure and HLA in healthy donors. J was trimmed by 0 bases and V by 11 bases; bases with no gene match: 8. Looked up from germline, CDR1 is SGHNT and CDR2 is YENEEA. CDR3 length: 15 residues. The clonotype comes from a man over 45 in good health and CMV-seronegative. Sequencing was done on a sample of PBMCs. The genes are TRBV11-3 and TRBJ2-4; 9 positions agree with TRBD1. The CDR3 nucleotides read TGTGCCCGACAGGGGGAAGGGCTAGCCAAAAACATTCAGTACTTC. Its translation is CARQGEGLAKNIQYF.